Listed here are 21 T cell receptor beta chains from one sample, sequenced in a study of cytomegalovirus exposure and HLA in healthy donors. Some clones are missing from TCRdb's copy, which holds only in-frame ones; the method was immunoSEQ multiplex PCR. The repertoire consists of roughly 60,000 clones, with 90% to 95% occurring once and the leading ten covering over 2%. Sequencing was carried out using PBMCs. These receptors were obtained from a woman aged 25 to 39 in good health and CMV-seronegative.

The J gene is TRBJ2-1, the V gene TRBV4-1; TRBD2 aligns across 8 bases. CDR1 and CDR2 (germline): MGHRA, YSYEKL. This CDR3 has 16 amino acids. Losses at the gene ends were 1 base for V and 2 bases for J; bases not matched to a gene: 4. The CDR3 reads CASSQGAREAYNEQFF. The CDR3 coding sequence is TGCGCCAGCAGCCAAGGGGCGCGGGAGGCCTACAATGAGCAGTTCTTC.

V gene TRBV7-9 combines with J gene TRBJ1-5, with D possibly TRBD1 on 6 matching bases. This CDR3 contains 13 residues. Germline CDR1 SEHNR, CDR2 FQNEAQ (reference sequence). Trimming took 11 bases from V and 2 from J, leaving 13 bases between them. CDR3 residues: CAPQGLGNQPQHF. CDR3 DNA sequence: TGTGCCCCGCAGGGGTTGGGCAATCAGCCCCAGCATTTT. Full variable domain (remainder filled in from reference TRBV7-9 and TRBJ1-5): DTGVSQNPRHKITKRGQNVTFRCDPISEHNRLYWYRQTLGQGPEFLTYFQNEAQLEKSRLLSDRFSAERPKGSFSTLEIQRTEQGDSAMYLCAPQGLGNQPQHFGDGTRLSIL.

The gene calls are TRBV19 and TRBJ1-3, with D possibly TRBD1 on 5 matching bases. The ends were cut back, 6 bases at V and 5 bases at J, with 17 bases in the middle. This CDR3 spans 15 amino acids. Germline CDR1 reads LNHDA; CDR2 reads SQIVND (reference sequence). CDR3 coding DNA: TGTGCCAGTAGCCTCTCGACAGAACTTCGAAACACCATATATTTT. It yields the protein CASSLSTELRNTIYF.

This rearrangement joins TRBV4-1 to TRBJ2-1, with a tentative D call TRBD2 (6 bases). Germline V gene data show CDR1 as MGHRA and CDR2 as YSYEKL. CDR3 length equals 14 residues. V gave up 5 bases and J gave up 8 bases, with 16 bases separating them. CDR3 DNA sequence: TGCGCCAGCAGCGGCTTCGGGACTTTTTATGAGCAGTTCTTC. Its translation: CASSGFGTFYEQFF.

The chain couples TRBV19 to TRBJ2-4; 10 bases fit TRBD2. This CDR3 region has 18 residues. Germline V gene lookup returns CDR1 LNHDA and CDR2 SQIVND (reference sequence). V shed 9 bases, J shed 2 bases, and the junction held 16 bases outside the gene matches. In DNA form, the CDR3 reads TGTGCCAGCACCGCGCTAGCGGGAGTCTCCCTGTCCAAAAACATTCAGTACTTC. It translates to CASTALAGVSLSKNIQYF.

V gene TRBV27 combines with J gene TRBJ2-7; D unclear. The CDR3 is 11 residues long. The germline CDR1 and CDR2 sequences are MNHEY and SMNVEV (reference sequence). V lost 7 bases, J lost 5 bases, and 9 bases lay in between. CDR3 in amino acids: CASTAGHEQYF. In DNA, the CDR3 is TGTGCCAGCACGGCAGGCCACGAGCAGTACTTC.

V gene TRBV5-1 combines with J gene TRBJ1-4; tentative D call: TRBD1 (6 bases). The germline V gene has CDR1 SGHRS and CDR2 YFSETQ. This CDR3 region has 16 residues. The germline V and J ends were trimmed by 3 bases and 5 bases, with 17 bases remaining between them. As DNA, the CDR3 is TGCGCCAGCAGCTCCGGAATACAGGGTTTAAATGAAAAACTGTTTTTT. This encodes CASSSGIQGLNEKLFF.

The V and J genes are TRBV28 and TRBJ2-7; possibly TRBD1 for D (7 bases). Per the germline V gene, CDR1 is MDHEN and CDR2 is SYDVKM. V was shortened by 2 bases and J by 0 bases, with 11 bases between the two germline ends. This CDR3 contains 15 residues. CDR3 DNA sequence: TGTGCCAGCAGTTTAAGCAGGGGGGTCTCCTACGAGCAGTACTTC. Protein sequence: CASSLSRGVSYEQYF.

V gene TRBV4-3 combines with J gene TRBJ2-1, with 7 bases lining up with TRBD2. The CDR3 sequence is 16 residues long. Unmatched junction bases numbered 13, after V lost 1 base and J lost 10 bases. The germline gives CDR1 LGHNA, CDR2 YSLEER. In nucleotides, the CDR3 is TGCGCCAGCAGCCAAGGCCCTAGCGGACAACAAGGGGAGCAGTTCTTC. Amino acids: CASSQGPSGQQGEQFF.

The chain joins TRBV6-4 to TRBJ2-1; 10 nucleotides align to TRBD2. This CDR3 has 15 amino acids. V shed 0 bases, J shed 4 bases, and the junction held 0 bases outside the gene matches. From germline, CDR1 is MRHNA and CDR2 SNTAGT. The CDR3 DNA reads TGTGCCAGCAGTGACTCGACTAGCGGGTACAATGAGCAGTTCTTC. Its protein is CASSDSTSGYNEQFF.

A single count supports this clone. V usage is TRBV2 and J usage is TRBJ2-2; TRBD1 aligns across 11 bases. CDR3 length: 18 residues. Germline V gene data show CDR1 as SNHLY and CDR2 as FYNNEI. The V segment lost 2 bases and the J segment 0 bases; nucleotides outside the gene matches: 5. The CDR3 loop is CASSERGQGGSNTGELFF. The CDR3 DNA follows: TGTGCCAGCAGTGAAAGGGGACAGGGGGGATCGAACACCGGGGAGCTGTTTTTT.

The gene calls are TRBV4-1 and TRBJ2-7, with a tentative D call TRBD2 (6 bases). The CDR3 runs to 15 residues. CDR1 is MGHRA, CDR2 YSYEKL, per germline. Trimming removed 1 base at V and 6 bases at J, with 16 bases between. The CDR3 coding sequence is TGCGCCAGCAGCCAAGGCAACGGGAGACCAACCGAGCAGTACTTC. Protein product: CASSQGNGRPTEQYF.

This chain uses TRBV28 with TRBJ2-4; no definite D call. The V end was cut by 6 bases, the J end by 0 bases, with 12 bases between. Germline CDR1 MDHEN, CDR2 SYDVKM. The CDR3 runs 15 residues. CDR3: CASSSSRLAKNIQYF. In DNA, the CDR3 is TGTGCCAGCAGCTCTTCGAGACTAGCCAAAAACATTCAGTACTTC.

The genes are TRBV6-6 and TRBJ1-2; D not certain. Per germline, CDR1 MNHNY and CDR2 SVGAGI (reference sequence). V lost 7 bases, J lost 4 bases, and 13 bases lay in between. The CDR3 runs 13 residues. The CDR3 sequence is CASTARGSYGYTF. The CDR3 DNA follows: TGTGCCAGCACCGCGAGAGGCAGCTATGGCTACACCTTC.

This chain joins TRBV6-6 and TRBJ2-1; 7 bases are shared with TRBD1. Germline V CDR1 and CDR2: MNHNY, SVGAGI (reference sequence). With 2 bases clipped from V and 8 bases from J, the junction kept 6 bases outside the gene matches. CDR3 length: 14 amino acids. DNA of the CDR3: TGTGCCAGCAGTTACGCGGACAGGAGCGATGAGCAGTTCTTC. Its protein product is CASSYADRSDEQFF.

CDR3: CASSSAGGQSTDTQYF. The CDR3 region has the DNA TGTGCCAGTAGTTCTGCTGGGGGACAAAGCACAGATACGCAGTATTTT. J is TRBJ2-3 and V is TRBV19; D is perhaps TRBD1 (6 bases). Germline V lookup: CDR1 LNHDA, CDR2 SQIVND (reference sequence). CDR3 size: 16 residues. Trimming shortened V by 5 bases and J by 0 bases, and 15 bases separated the two germline ends. Drawing the rest from reference TRBV19 and TRBJ2-3, the complete variable domain is DGGITQSPKYLFRKEGQNVTLSCEQNLNHDAMYWYRQDPGQGLRLIYYSQIVNDFQKGDIAEGYSVSREKKESFPLTVTSAQKNPTAFYLCASSSAGGQSTDTQYFGPGTRLTVL.

The chain joins TRBV19 to TRBJ1-5, with a tentative D call TRBD1 (5 bases). The V end was cut by 5 bases, the J end by 1 base, with 12 bases between. Germline V gene sequence: CDR1 LNHDA, CDR2 SQIVND (reference sequence). This CDR3 comprises 15 residues. The CDR3 is CASSAPRQSNQPQHF. The CDR3 DNA reads TGTGCCAGTAGTGCCCCGCGACAGAGCAATCAGCCCCAGCATTTT.

This chain joins TRBV2 and TRBJ2-1; 9 nucleotides agree with TRBD2. The germline gives CDR1 SNHLY, CDR2 FYNNEI. This CDR3 spans 14 amino acids. The V gene end was trimmed by 7 bases and the J gene end by 8 bases; junction bases not matched to a gene: 9. CDR3: CASTPGLALYEQFF. CDR3 coding DNA: TGTGCCAGCACTCCGGGACTAGCCCTCTATGAGCAGTTCTTC. The full variable domain, with the rest looked up from reference TRBV2 and TRBJ2-1, is EPEVTQTPSHQVTQMGQEVILRCVPISNHLYFYWYRQILGQKVEFLVSFYNNEISEKSEIFDDQFSVERPDGSNFTLKIRSTKLEDSAMYFCASTPGLALYEQFFGPGTRLTVL.

The rearrangement links TRBV30 to TRBJ2-7, with a possible D match to TRBD2 (6 bases). This CDR3 is built from 14 residues. Germline CDR1 and CDR2: GTSNPN and SVGIG (reference sequence). V was clipped by 7 bases and J by 3 bases, with 19 bases between them. The CDR3 sequence: CAYDRDSRVYEQYF. Here the CDR3 DNA reads TGTGCCTATGACCGGGACTCACGAGTCTACGAGCAGTACTTC.

V usage is TRBV5-4 and J usage is TRBJ2-5; TRBD2 matches 7 bases. Germline CDR1 reads SGHNT; CDR2 reads YYREEE (reference sequence). The CDR3 extends over 15 amino acids. V gave up 0 bases and J gave up 5 bases; unmatched junction bases: 7. DNA for the CDR3: TGTGCCAGCAGCTTGGAACCGCGGGAGTGGGAGACCCAGTACTTC. This encodes CASSLEPREWETQYF.

The chain links TRBV28 to TRBJ1-3, with D possibly being TRBD1 (5 bases). This CDR3 has 16 amino acids. The V and J ends lost 1 base and 2 bases respectively, with 12 bases between them. The V gene's germline CDR1 is MDHEN and CDR2 SYDVKM. The DNA for the CDR3 is TGTGCCAGCAGTTTATCCGGGGGATCCACTGGAAACACCATATATTTT. Protein product: CASSLSGGSTGNTIYF.